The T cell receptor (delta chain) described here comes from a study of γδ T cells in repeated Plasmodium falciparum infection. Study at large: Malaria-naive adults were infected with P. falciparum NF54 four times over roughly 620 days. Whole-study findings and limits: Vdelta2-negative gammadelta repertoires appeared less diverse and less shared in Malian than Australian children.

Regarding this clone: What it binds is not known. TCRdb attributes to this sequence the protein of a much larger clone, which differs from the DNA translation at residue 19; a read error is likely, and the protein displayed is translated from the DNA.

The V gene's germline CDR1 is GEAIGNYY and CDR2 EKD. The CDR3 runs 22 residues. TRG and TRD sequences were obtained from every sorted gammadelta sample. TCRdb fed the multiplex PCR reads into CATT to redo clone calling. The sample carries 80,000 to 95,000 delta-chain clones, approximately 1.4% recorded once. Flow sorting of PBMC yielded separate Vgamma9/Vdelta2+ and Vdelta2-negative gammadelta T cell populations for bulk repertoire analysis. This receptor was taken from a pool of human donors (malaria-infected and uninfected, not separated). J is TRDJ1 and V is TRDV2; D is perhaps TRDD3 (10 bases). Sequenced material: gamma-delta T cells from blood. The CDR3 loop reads CACGGTLPTTVLGDRYTDRLIF. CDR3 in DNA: TGTGCCTGTGGGGGGACCCTTCCTACGACTGTACTGGGGGATCGGTACACCGATAGACTCATCTTT.